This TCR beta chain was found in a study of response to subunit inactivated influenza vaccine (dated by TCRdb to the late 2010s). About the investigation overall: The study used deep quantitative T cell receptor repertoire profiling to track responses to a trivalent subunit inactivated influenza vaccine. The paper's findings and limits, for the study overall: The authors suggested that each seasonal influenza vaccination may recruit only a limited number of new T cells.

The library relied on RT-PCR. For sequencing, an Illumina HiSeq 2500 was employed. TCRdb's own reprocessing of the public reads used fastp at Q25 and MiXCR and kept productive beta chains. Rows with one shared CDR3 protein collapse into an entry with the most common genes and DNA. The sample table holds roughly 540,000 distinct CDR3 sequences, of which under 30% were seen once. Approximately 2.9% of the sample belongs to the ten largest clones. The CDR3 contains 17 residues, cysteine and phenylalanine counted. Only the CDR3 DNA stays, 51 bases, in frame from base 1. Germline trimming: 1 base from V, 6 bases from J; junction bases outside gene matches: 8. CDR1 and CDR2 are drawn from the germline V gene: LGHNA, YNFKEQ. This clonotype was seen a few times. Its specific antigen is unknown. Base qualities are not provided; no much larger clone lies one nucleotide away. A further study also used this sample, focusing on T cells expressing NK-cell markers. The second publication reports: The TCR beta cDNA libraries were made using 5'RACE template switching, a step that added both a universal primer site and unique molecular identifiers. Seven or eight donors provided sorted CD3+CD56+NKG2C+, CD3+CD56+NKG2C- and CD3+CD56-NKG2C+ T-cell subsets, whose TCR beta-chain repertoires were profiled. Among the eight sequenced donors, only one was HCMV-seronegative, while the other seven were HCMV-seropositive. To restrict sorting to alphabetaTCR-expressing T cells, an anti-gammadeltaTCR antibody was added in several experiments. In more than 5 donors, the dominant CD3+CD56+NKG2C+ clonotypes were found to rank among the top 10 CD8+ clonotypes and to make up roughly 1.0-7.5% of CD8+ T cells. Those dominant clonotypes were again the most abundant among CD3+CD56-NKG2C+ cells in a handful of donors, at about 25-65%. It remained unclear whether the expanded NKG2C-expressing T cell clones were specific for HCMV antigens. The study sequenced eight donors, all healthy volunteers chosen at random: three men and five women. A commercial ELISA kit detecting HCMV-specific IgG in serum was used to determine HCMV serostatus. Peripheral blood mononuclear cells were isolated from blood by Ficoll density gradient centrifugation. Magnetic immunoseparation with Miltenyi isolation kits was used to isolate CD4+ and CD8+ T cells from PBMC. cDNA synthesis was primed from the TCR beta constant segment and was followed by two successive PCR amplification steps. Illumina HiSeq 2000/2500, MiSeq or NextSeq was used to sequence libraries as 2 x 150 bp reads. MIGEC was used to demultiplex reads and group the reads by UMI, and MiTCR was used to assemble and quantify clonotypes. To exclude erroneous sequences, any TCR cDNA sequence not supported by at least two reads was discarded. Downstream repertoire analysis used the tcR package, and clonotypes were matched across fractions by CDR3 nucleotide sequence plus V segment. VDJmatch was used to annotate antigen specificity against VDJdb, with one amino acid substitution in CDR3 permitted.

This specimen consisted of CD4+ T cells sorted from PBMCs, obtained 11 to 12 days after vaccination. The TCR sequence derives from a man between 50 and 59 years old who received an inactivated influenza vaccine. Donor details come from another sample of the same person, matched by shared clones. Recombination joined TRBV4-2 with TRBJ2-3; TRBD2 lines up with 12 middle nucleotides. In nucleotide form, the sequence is TGTGCCAGCAGCCAAGTTTGGTCTAGCGGGGGGGCGGATACGCAGTATTTT. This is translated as CASSQVWSSGGADTQYF.